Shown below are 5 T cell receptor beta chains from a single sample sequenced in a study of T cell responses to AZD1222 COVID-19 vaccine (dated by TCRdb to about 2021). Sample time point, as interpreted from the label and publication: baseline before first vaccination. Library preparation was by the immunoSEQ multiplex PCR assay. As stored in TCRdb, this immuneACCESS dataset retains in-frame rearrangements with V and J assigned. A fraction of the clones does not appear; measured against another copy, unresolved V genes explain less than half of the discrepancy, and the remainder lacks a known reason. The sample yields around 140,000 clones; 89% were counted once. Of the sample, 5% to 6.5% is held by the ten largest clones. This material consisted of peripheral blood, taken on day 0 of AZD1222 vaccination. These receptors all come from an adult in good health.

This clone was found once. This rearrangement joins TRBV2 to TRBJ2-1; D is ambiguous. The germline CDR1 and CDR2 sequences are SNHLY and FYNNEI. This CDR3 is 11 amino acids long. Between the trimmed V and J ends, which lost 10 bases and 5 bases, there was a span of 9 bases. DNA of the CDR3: TGTGCCACCGAAAGGAACAATGAGCAGTTCTTC. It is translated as CATERNNEQFF.

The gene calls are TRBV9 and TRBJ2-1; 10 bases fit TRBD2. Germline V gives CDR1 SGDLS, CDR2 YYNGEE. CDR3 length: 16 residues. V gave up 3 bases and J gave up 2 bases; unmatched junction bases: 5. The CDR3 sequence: CASSAFLAGAYNEQFF. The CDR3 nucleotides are TGTGCCAGCAGCGCTTTTCTAGCGGGGGCCTACAATGAGCAGTTCTTC.

CDR3 nucleotides: TGCAGCGTTGATGGTAGCGGCACTTTCTATGGCTACACCTTC. It is translated as CSVDGSGTFYGYTF. The chain is built from TRBV29-1 and TRBJ1-2, with D unclear. V was cut by 3 bases and J by 4 bases, with 15 bases left in between. This CDR3 is 14 amino acids long. Germline V CDR1 and CDR2: SQVTM, ANQGSEA. Variable domain in full (rest from reference TRBV29-1 and TRBJ1-2): SAVISQKPSRDICQRGTSLTIQCQVDSQVTMMFWYRQQPGQSLTLIATANQGSEATYESGFVIDKFPISRPNLTFSTLTVSNMSPEDSSIYLCSVDGSGTFYGYTFGSGTRLTVV.

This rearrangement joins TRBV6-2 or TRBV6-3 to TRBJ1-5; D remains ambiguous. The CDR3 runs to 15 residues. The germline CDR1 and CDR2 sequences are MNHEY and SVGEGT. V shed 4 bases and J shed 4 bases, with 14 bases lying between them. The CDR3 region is CASSSNTGKNQPQHF. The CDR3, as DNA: TGTGCCAGCAGTTCTAATACGGGGAAAAATCAGCCCCAGCATTTT.

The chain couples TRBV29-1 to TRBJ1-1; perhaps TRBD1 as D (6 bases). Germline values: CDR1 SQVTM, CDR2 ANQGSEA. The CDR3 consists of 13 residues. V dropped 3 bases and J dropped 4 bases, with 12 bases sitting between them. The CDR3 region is CSVDRGRGTEAFF. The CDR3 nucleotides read TGCAGCGTTGACAGGGGAAGAGGCACTGAAGCTTTCTTT.